This TCR beta chain was captured by sequencing in a study of CD8 T cells in ankylosing spondylitis. General study points: Clones linked to disease, bearing a CD8+ phenotype, were relatively rare in peripheral blood.

Germline V CDR1 and CDR2: LGHDT, YNNKEL (reference sequence). Trimming pared 3 bases from V and 0 bases from J, leaving 16 bases between. The CDR3 has 17 residues. In this sample, this clonotype turned up a few times. Antigen: not known. In TCRdb, the 5' RACE reads were re-called with MiXCR into one record per CDR3 protein. The table shows fewer than 200,000 distinct CDR3 sequences, with around 19% occurring only once. Sequences were obtained from blood, either unsorted or a sorted T cell fraction (not recorded which). The chain employs TRBV3-1 and TRBJ2-3; a possible D gene is TRBD1 (6 bases). The receptor's source is a male donor with ankylosing spondylitis or in good health (not recorded which). The CDR3 loop reads CASSQYRVRRSTDTQYF. The CDR3 nucleotides are TGTGCCAGCAGCCAGTACAGGGTGAGGCGAAGCACAGATACGCAGTATTTT.